These 27 T cell receptor beta chains were sequenced from one sample in a study of blood T cell repertoires in COVID-19. Profiled with immunoSEQ multiplex PCR; TCRdb holds only in-frame clones, not every one. The sample records about 120,000 clones, roughly 88% being singletons. Sequenced sample: peripheral blood. These receptors were taken from a woman in her 70s with acute or convalescent COVID-19.

The rearrangement joins TRBV5-1 to TRBJ2-1; 7 nucleotides agree with TRBD2. Losses at the gene ends were 6 bases for V and 16 bases for J; bases not matched to a gene: 10. The germline V gene has CDR1 SGHRS and CDR2 YFSETQ. The CDR3 contains 11 residues. CDR3 amino acids: CASNGPAGRFF. In DNA, the CDR3 is TGCGCCAGCAATGGACCAGCGGGGCGATTCTTC.

The chain employs TRBV6-6 and TRBJ1-2, with 7 positions matching TRBD1. CDR1 and CDR2 (germline): MNHNY, SVGAGI (reference sequence). CDR3 length equals 14 residues. The ends lost 6 bases at V and 5 bases at J; junction bases unmatched: 9. This chain's CDR3 is CASRTDRETYGYTF. The CDR3, as DNA: TGTGCCAGCAGAACCGACAGGGAAACATATGGCTACACCTTC.

V usage is TRBV19 and J usage is TRBJ2-3, with D tentatively TRBD1 (6 bases). Trimming took off 8 bases at V and 0 bases at J, with 9 bases between the two ends. Germline lookup yields CDR1 LNHDA and CDR2 SQIVND (reference sequence). This CDR3 is 13 amino acids long. The CDR3 loop reads CASSQGSTDTQYF. The DNA for the CDR3 is TGTGCCAGTTCACAGGGCAGCACAGATACGCAGTATTTT.

This clone was seen only once. This chain connects TRBV5-1 to TRBJ1-1, with TRBD1 matching over 9 bases. The germline V gene has CDR1 SGHRS and CDR2 YFSETQ. V shed 4 bases and J 8 bases; nucleotides not matched to a gene: 18. The CDR3 is made up of 17 amino acids. The CDR3 DNA reads TGCGCCAGCAGCCCCGGGGGGACAGGGAATTTTCCTTTCGAAGCTTTCTTT. Translating it yields CASSPGGTGNFPFEAFF.

In the case of this clone: The limits of the CDR3 on the DNA are not certain, so only TCRdb's listed CDR3 is given. The chain uses TRBV21-1 and TRBJ2-3; the D call of TRBD1 is as the table states it, not checked on the DNA. TRBV21-1 is annotated as a pseudogene. The CDR3 is made up of 16 amino acids, end residues included. The CDR3 spells CASSKVGGGSTDTQYF.

The rearrangement uses TRBV7-2 and TRBJ1-2, with D perhaps matching TRBD1 (6 bases). The V end lost 3 bases, the J end lost 4 bases, and 15 bases lay between the germline ends. This CDR3 region has 15 residues. Germline V gene lookup returns CDR1 SGHTA and CDR2 FQGNSA. This chain's CDR3 is CASSFTQGASYGYTF. DNA of the CDR3: TGTGCCAGCAGCTTCACACAGGGAGCTAGCTATGGCTACACCTTC.

This clone was detected once. The rearrangement links TRBV3-1 (or the pseudogene TRBV3-2) to TRBJ1-4; TRBD1 agrees at 10 bases. This CDR3 has 15 amino acids. Germline V gene lookup returns CDR1 LGHDT and CDR2 YNNKEL (reference sequence). The ends lost 0 bases at V and 8 bases at J; junction bases unmatched: 3. CDR3 region: CASSQDLGQGEKLFF. The CDR3 DNA follows: TGTGCCAGCAGCCAAGACTTGGGACAGGGGGAAAAACTGTTTTTT.

The gene calls are TRBV10-3 and TRBJ1-1; D not certain. CDR1 and CDR2 from the germline V gene are ENHRY and SYGVKD. V gave up 10 bases and J gave up 7 bases, with 16 bases separating them. This CDR3 contains 12 residues. The CDR3 DNA follows: TGTGCCACTACCGGACTAACTTTTGAAGCTTTCTTT. Its protein product is CATTGLTFEAFF.

This chain uses TRBV6-1 with TRBJ1-2, with D uncertain. The CDR3 is 13 amino acids. Germline V lookup: CDR1 MNHNS, CDR2 SASEGT. The V gene lost 2 bases and the J gene lost 8 bases, with 12 bases spanning the gap. CDR3 sequence: CASSEKAGGGYTF. The DNA of the CDR3 is TGTGCCAGCAGTGAAAAGGCAGGAGGGGGCTACACCTTC.

This clone was detected only a few times. The chain employs TRBV30 and TRBJ2-7; D is perhaps TRBD1 (5 bases). This CDR3 has 14 residues. CDR1 and CDR2 (germline): GTSNPN, SVGIG (reference sequence). V was trimmed by 2 bases and J by 2 bases, leaving 13 bases between them. In nucleotides, the CDR3 is TGTGCCTGGAGTCAGGACCTAGGGGCCTACGAGCAGTACTTC. Translating gives CAWSQDLGAYEQYF.

This clone was recorded a few times. Other DNA variants within this sample encode the same CDR3. The gene calls are TRBV5-1 and TRBJ1-2, with 12 bases matching TRBD1. Germline V lookup: CDR1 SGHRS, CDR2 YFSETQ. The V and J ends lost 0 bases and 8 bases, in that order; junction bases with no gene match: 2. This CDR3 spans 14 amino acids. In DNA, the CDR3 is TGCGCCAGCAGCTTGGCTGGGACAGGGGGCGGCTACACCTTC. Encoded protein: CASSLAGTGGGYTF.

This chain uses TRBV6-6 with TRBJ1-4; 8 positions match TRBD1. Germline loops: CDR1 MNHNY, CDR2 SVGAGI (reference sequence). V shed 5 bases and J 5 bases; nucleotides not matched to a gene: 4. This CDR3 is 14 amino acids long. The CDR3 nucleotides are TGTGCCAGCAGTCCGGGACAGGAAAATGAAAAACTGTTTTTT. This translates into CASSPGQENEKLFF.

The table lists this clone with a count of one. V gene TRBV2 combines with J gene TRBJ1-6; D gene uncertain. From germline, CDR1 is SNHLY and CDR2 FYNNEI. The CDR3 runs 13 residues. Between the trimmed V and J ends, which lost 1 base and 8 bases, there was a span of 6 bases. CDR3 coding DNA: TGTGCCAGCAGTGAAGTCCGGGATTCACCCCTCCACTTT. It specifies CASSEVRDSPLHF.

The rearrangement joins TRBV7-9 to TRBJ2-1; the D is unclear. The CDR3 contains 15 residues. V lost 1 base and J 0 bases, leaving 7 bases between the germline ends. Germline CDR1 SEHNR, CDR2 FQNEAQ (reference sequence). This CDR3 is CASSLGLSSYNEQFF. CDR3 nucleotides: TGTGCCAGCAGCTTAGGCCTAAGCTCCTACAATGAGCAGTTCTTC.

The chain carries TRBV6-5 and TRBJ2-1, with D perhaps matching TRBD2 (5 bases). CDR3 length: 11 amino acids. In germline, CDR1 is MNHEY, CDR2 SVGAGI. Between the trimmed V and J ends, which lost 8 bases and 7 bases, there was a span of 9 bases. CDR3 bases: TGTGCCAGCCGGGGAGTAAATGAGCAGTTCTTC. Its translation is CASRGVNEQFF.

The V gene is TRBV7-8, the J gene TRBJ2-7, with a possible D match to TRBD2 (8 bases). The CDR3 length is 16 residues. The V end lost 2 bases, the J end lost 2 bases, and 16 bases lay between the germline ends. CDR1 and CDR2 from the germline V gene are SGHVS and FQNEAQ. CDR3 coding DNA: TGTGCCAGCAGCTTAATGGTCGGGAGGGGGCCCTACGAGCAGTACTTC. It is translated as CASSLMVGRGPYEQYF.

The chain links TRBV27 to TRBJ2-4; 11 bases match TRBD2. The J segment lost 4 bases and the V segment lost 5 bases, leaving 4 bases of the junction unmatched. Looked up from germline, CDR1 is MNHEY and CDR2 is SMNVEV (reference sequence). The CDR3 is 15 amino acids. The DNA of the CDR3 is TGTGCCAGCAGTCCCGGGACTAGCGGTAAAAACATTCAGTACTTC. Its protein product is CASSPGTSGKNIQYF.

This clone was found once. V usage is TRBV15 and J usage is TRBJ2-5; D is ambiguous. Germline V lookup: CDR1 LNHNV, CDR2 YYDKDF (reference sequence). V dropped 0 bases and J dropped 6 bases, with 11 bases sitting between them. This CDR3 comprises 14 residues. The CDR3 sequence is CATSRDPSYKTQYF. For the CDR3, the DNA is TGTGCCACCAGCAGAGATCCGAGTTATAAGACCCAGTACTTC.

V usage is TRBV5-1 and J usage is TRBJ2-1, with 10 bases fitting TRBD2. The CDR3 totals 15 residues. Trimming cost V 2 bases and J 2 bases; bases outside gene matches: 1. In germline, CDR1 is SGHRS, CDR2 YFSETQ. The CDR3 nucleotides read TGCGCCAGCAGCTTTACTAGCGGGACCTACAATGAGCAGTTCTTC. Its translation is CASSFTSGTYNEQFF.

The chain joins TRBV19 to TRBJ2-2, with 10 bases that match TRBD1. Germline-derived CDR1 and CDR2 are LNHDA and SQIVND (reference sequence). The CDR3 covers 16 residues. With V trimmed by 6 bases and J by 0 bases, 4 bases remained unmatched. The CDR3 nucleotides are TGTGCCAGTAGGGTAGGACAGGGGGCGAACACCGGGGAGCTGTTTTTT. Encoded protein: CASRVGQGANTGELFF.

This clone was counted only a few times. The chain joins TRBV6-5 to TRBJ1-2, with D unresolved. The CDR3 runs 14 residues. Germline V lookup: CDR1 MNHEY, CDR2 SVGAGI. With 5 bases removed from V and 6 bases from J, the gap between germline ends came to 16 bases. CDR3 amino acids: CASSPVRAPHGYTF. DNA of the CDR3: TGTGCCAGCAGTCCGGTCCGAGCACCTCATGGCTACACCTTC.

The chain carries TRBV6-1 and TRBJ1-2; 9 bases agree with TRBD1. The J segment lost 7 bases and the V segment lost 2 bases, leaving 5 bases of the junction unmatched. CDR1 is MNHNS, CDR2 SASEGT, per germline. The CDR3 length is 14 residues. The CDR3 spells CASSERGTGIGYTF. CDR3 nucleotides: TGTGCCAGCAGTGAAAGGGGGACAGGGATTGGCTACACCTTC.

The chain has TRBV29-1 and TRBJ2-7; 8 bases line up with TRBD1. The trim removed 3 bases at V and 1 base at J, leaving 5 bases unmatched. Germline assignment: CDR1 SQVTM and CDR2 ANQGSEA. The length of the CDR3 is 14 residues. CDR3 nucleotides: TGCAGCGTTGAGCTTGGGACAGGATCCTACGAGCAGTACTTC. Translating it yields CSVELGTGSYEQYF.

This chain links TRBV2 with TRBJ1-6; 10 positions agree with TRBD1. The CDR3 has 14 amino acids. Per germline, CDR1 SNHLY and CDR2 FYNNEI. J was trimmed by 9 bases and V by 5 bases; bases with no gene match: 4. In nucleotides, the CDR3 is TGTGCCAGCAGTCCGACAGGGGGCCCTTCACCCCTCCACTTT. Residues: CASSPTGGPSPLHF. Full variable domain (outside the CDR3, taken from reference TRBV2 and TRBJ1-6): EPEVTQTPSHQVTQMGQEVILRCVPISNHLYFYWYRQILGQKVEFLVSFYNNEISEKSEIFDDQFSVERPDGSNFTLKIRSTKLEDSAMYFCASSPTGGPSPLHFGNGTRLTVT.

The CDR3 protein is CASSLWGGQPGTSGVNEQFF. CDR3 bases: TGTGCCAGCAGTTTATGGGGGGGGCAGCCCGGGACTAGCGGGGTCAATGAGCAGTTCTTC. The V call is TRBV27, the J call TRBJ2-1; 13 bases are a match to TRBD2. The CDR3 is made up of 20 amino acids. Germline V gene data show CDR1 as MNHEY and CDR2 as SMNVEV (reference sequence). V gave up 1 base and J gave up 6 bases; unmatched junction bases: 15.

This clone was detected only a few times. The J gene is TRBJ1-5, the V gene TRBV19, with D maybe TRBD1 (6 bases). CDR1 is LNHDA, CDR2 SQIVND, per germline (reference sequence). The CDR3 totals 16 residues. V was clipped by 8 bases and J by 2 bases, with 19 bases between them. The CDR3, as DNA: TGTGCCAGTGGGGCCGACAGGCGATATGGCAATCAGCCCCAGCATTTT. It is translated as CASGADRRYGNQPQHF.

The V and J genes are TRBV29-1 and TRBJ1-2; no firm D call. The germline V and J ends were trimmed by 0 bases and 5 bases, with 7 bases remaining between them. The CDR3 contains 12 residues. Germline V gene data show CDR1 as SQVTM and CDR2 as ANQGSEA. CDR3 sequence: CSVEELGYGYTF. CDR3 in DNA: TGCAGCGTTGAAGAACTAGGGTATGGCTACACCTTC.